This TCR beta chain was sequenced in a study of blood T cells in healthy people across ages. Study details: There was about one barcoded beta molecule captured by template switching per two T cells. Study-level findings and limits: Higher diversity, along with more naive CD4+ cells, distinguished long-lived donors from aged donors.

To note about this clonotype: Its antigen is not known.

Each donor was a healthy Caucasian individual from Russia, aged about 6 to 95. Every participating donor contributed 7.5 to 10 milliliters of peripheral blood through a draw. Germline CDR1 reads DFQATT; CDR2 reads SNEGSKA (reference sequence). Trimming cost V 3 bases and J 2 bases; bases outside gene matches: 7. CDR3 length equals 16 residues. Sample-barcoded 5' priming and a J-beta primer mix drove a second PCR of 7 to 11 cycles. TCRdb re-analysed the 5' RACE reads in MiXCR, keeping a single row per CDR3 protein. Of about 680,000 distinct CDR3 sequences listed, roughly 49% are singletons. The sequence was collected from a woman in her sixties or seventies in good health. V and J are TRBV20-1 and TRBJ2-3; 11 bases map to TRBD1. Sequencing was carried out using blood. CDR3 loop: CSARPRTGGPTDTQYF. The DNA of the CDR3 is TGCAGTGCTAGGCCCCGGACAGGGGGCCCCACAGATACGCAGTATTTT.